What follows describes a single T cell receptor beta chain. There are many counts of this clonotype. The antigen this receptor binds is unknown. No base-level quality is on record; no much larger clone is a single base apart. In the germline V gene (reference sequence), CDR1 corresponds to LNHNV and CDR2 to YYDKDF. V loses 3 bases at its end and J loses 9 bases; junction bases beyond the gene matches: 6. From cysteine to phenylalanine, the CDR3 is 16 amino acids long. CDR3 DNA only is kept here, 48 bases in frame from base 1. Each patient had bone marrow sampled at the time of active disease. Ficoll-Hypaque density gradient centrifugation was used to isolate bone marrow mononuclear cells. Myeloma plasma cells were removed and CD138-negative cells were obtained by negative selection following labeling with CD138 magnetic microbeads on a MACS separator. The purity of the isolated cells was checked by flow cytometry with CD138 antibodies on an Attune NxT. TRIzol reagent was used to extract total RNA, and a NanoDrop spectrophotometer was used to quantify the extracted RNA. For each patient, the CD138-negative bone marrow sample underwent paired RNA-seq and IR-seq.

This entry is derived from a study of read filtering for tumor transcriptome and immune sequencing (dated by TCRdb to 2018 to 2020). Regarding the study in general: The cohort had fewer than 20 male and 15 or so female patients with a mean age of roughly 62 years, ranging from about 45 to 85. By revised international staging, 8 or 9 patients were R-ISS I, about 15 were R-ISS II and more than five were R-ISS III. After DNase treatment, whole-transcriptome libraries were prepared with the TruSeq RNA Access Library Prep Kit. TCR-region mapped reads per sample ranged from about 3.5 to 10.27 million with IR-seq versus only about 75 to 1273 with RNA-seq. The study compared TCR repertoires from targeted immune repertoire sequencing and bulk whole-transcriptome sequencing run on the same bone marrow samples. One of the main goals was to work out a read-filtering strategy for immune repertoire data, in particular whether clonotypes backed by only a single read should be removed. Summary of the overall study and its limitations: Single-read clonotypes made up roughly four fifths of clonotypes but 3% to 3.5% of total reads in IR-seq, and roughly 75% of clonotypes and approximately 48% of reads in RNA-seq. When single-read clonotypes were removed, the proportions of shared clonotypes in IR-seq and RNA-seq correlated more strongly. Compared with RNA-seq, IR-seq captured clonotypes at much higher depth and more reliably, and a smaller IR-seq throughput was enough to identify most shared clonotypes. The sorted CD138-negative fraction was not purified T cells but a mixed bone marrow immune population.

TCR libraries were constructed from 350 to 400 ng RNA using the Immunoverse kit, and molecular barcoded adaptors covering alpha/delta and beta/gamma chains were employed. TCR library preparation was performed with the same RNA that was used for transcriptome sequencing. An Illumina HiSeq 4000 with 2 x 150 cycles was used to sequence the TCR libraries. From the authors' description of their analysis: With MiXCR, TCR reads were aligned to human V, D, J and C references and assembled into CDR3 clonotypes, with quality filtering and error correction included. The tcR package in R was used to analyze clonotype counts and gene usage diversity. For inspection of raw mapping reads, RNA-seq reads were mapped by STAR aligner version 2.5.3a onto GRCh37 of the human genome. To test how sequencing depth affects detected clonotypes, IR-seq fastq files were randomly downsampled with Seqtk 1.3. TCRdb reran the public reads through fastp at Q25 and MiXCR, keeping productive beta chains. Duplicate CDR3 protein sequences are folded into a single record with the most common DNA and genes. TCRdb's processing, not the authors' own work, is the source of the V and J calls. The sample yields tens of thousands of distinct CDR3 sequences; approximately 12% were counted once. More than 14% of the sample comes from the top ten.

The sequenced sample consisted of a population of CD138-negative cells sorted from bone marrow. The cell subset or site label for this specimen denotes: bone marrow mononuclear cells depleted of CD138+ plasma/myeloma cells by negative magnetic selection. The chain is assembled from TRBV15 and TRBJ2-1, with 15 bases in between that match TRBD2. This clonotype originated in a donor older than 35 with multiple myeloma. CDR3 loop: CATSSQGLAGGGEQFF. The DNA sequence reads TGTGCCACCAGCAGTCAGGGACTAGCGGGAGGAGGTGAGCAGTTCTTC.